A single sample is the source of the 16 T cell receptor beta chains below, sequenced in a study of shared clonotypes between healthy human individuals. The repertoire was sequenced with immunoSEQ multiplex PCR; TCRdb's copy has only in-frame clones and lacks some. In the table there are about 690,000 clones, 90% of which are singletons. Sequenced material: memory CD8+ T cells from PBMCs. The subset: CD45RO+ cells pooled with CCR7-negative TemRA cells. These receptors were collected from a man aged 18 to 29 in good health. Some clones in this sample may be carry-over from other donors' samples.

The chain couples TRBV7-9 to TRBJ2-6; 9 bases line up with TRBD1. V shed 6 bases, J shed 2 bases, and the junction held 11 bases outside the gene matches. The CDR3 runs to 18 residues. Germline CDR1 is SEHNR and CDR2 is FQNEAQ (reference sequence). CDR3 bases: TGTGCCAGCAGTCCTCCGGGACAGGGAGGCACTGGGGCCAACGTCCTGACTTTC. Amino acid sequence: CASSPPGQGGTGANVLTF. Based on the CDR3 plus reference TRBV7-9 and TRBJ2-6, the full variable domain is DTGVSQNPRHKITKRGQNVTFRCDPISEHNRLYWYRQTLGQGPEFLTYFQNEAQLEKSRLLSDRFSAERPKGSFSTLEIQRTEQGDSAMYLCASSPPGQGGTGANVLTFGAGSRLTVL.

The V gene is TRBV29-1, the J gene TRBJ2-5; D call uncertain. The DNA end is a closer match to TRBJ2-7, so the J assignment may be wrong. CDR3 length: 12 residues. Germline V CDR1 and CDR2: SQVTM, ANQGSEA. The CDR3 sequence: CSVDIPGYEQYF. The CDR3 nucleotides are TGCAGCGTTGATATCCCCGGGTACGAGCAGTACTTC.

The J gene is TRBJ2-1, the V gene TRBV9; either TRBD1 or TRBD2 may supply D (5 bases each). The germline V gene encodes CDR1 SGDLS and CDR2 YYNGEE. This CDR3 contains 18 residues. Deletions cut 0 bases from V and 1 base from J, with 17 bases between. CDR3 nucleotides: TGTGCCAGCAGCGTAGAGAGGGGCTTCTCGTCTTCCTACAATGAGCAGTTCTTC. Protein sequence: CASSVERGFSSSYNEQFF.

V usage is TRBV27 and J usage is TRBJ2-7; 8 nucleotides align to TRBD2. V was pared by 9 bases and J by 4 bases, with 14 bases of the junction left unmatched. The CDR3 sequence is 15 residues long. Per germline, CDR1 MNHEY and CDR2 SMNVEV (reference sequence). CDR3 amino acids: CASMLQAGVEYEQYF. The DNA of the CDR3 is TGTGCCAGTATGTTACAAGCGGGAGTGGAGTACGAGCAGTACTTC.

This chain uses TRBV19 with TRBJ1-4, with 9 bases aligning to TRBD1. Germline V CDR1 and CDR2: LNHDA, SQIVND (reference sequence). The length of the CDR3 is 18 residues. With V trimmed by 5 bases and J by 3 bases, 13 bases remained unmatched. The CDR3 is CASSFTGTGRSSNEKLFF. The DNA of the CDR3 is TGTGCCAGTAGTTTCACCGGGACAGGGAGGAGCTCTAATGAAAAACTGTTTTTT.

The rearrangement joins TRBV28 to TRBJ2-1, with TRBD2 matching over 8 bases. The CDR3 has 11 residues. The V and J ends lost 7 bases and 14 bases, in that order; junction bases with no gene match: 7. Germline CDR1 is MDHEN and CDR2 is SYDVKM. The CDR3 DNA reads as TGTGCCAGCATTAATAGCGGGAAGAAGTTCTTC. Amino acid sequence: CASINSGKKFF.

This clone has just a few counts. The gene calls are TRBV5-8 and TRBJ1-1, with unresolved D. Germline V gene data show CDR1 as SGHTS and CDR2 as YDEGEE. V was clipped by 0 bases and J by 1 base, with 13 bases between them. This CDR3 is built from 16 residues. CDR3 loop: CASSLAWREENTEAFF. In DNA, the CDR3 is TGTGCCAGCAGCTTGGCTTGGAGGGAGGAGAACACTGAAGCTTTCTTT. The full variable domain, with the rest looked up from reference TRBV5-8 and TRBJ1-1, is EAGVTQSPTHLIKTRGQQATLRCSPISGHTSVYWYQQALGLGLQFLLWYDEGEERNRGNFPPRFSGRQFPNYSSELNVNALELEDSALYLCASSLAWREENTEAFFGQGTRLTVV.

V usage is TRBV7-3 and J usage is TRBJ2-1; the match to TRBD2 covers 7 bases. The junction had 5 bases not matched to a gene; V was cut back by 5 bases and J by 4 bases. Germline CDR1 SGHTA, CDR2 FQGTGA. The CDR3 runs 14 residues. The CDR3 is CASSLSGIYNEQFF. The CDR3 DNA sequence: TGTGCCAGCAGCCTCAGCGGGATTTACAATGAGCAGTTCTTC.

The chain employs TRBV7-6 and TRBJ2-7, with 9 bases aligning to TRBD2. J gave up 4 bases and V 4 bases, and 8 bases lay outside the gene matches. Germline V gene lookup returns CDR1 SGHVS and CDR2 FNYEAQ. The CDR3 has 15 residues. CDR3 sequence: CASSSLAGELYEQYF. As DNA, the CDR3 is TGTGCCAGCAGCTCGTTAGCGGGAGAGTTATACGAGCAGTACTTC.

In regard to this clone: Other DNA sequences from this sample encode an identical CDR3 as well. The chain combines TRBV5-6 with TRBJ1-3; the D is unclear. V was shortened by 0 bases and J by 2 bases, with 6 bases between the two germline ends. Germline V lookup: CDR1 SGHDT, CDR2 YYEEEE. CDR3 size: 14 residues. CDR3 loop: CASSLGGTGNTIYF. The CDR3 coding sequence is TGTGCCAGCAGCTTGGGGGGAACTGGAAACACCATATATTTT.

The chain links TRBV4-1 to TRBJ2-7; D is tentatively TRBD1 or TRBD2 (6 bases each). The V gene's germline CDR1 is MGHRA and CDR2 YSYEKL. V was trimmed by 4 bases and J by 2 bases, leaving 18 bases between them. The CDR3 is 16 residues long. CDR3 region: CASSPAEGDSTYEQYF. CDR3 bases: TGCGCCAGCAGCCCAGCGGAGGGGGACTCTACCTACGAGCAGTACTTC.

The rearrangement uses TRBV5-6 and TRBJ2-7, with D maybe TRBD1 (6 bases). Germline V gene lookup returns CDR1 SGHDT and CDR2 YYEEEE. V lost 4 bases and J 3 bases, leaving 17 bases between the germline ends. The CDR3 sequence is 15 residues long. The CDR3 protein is CASSGGDRGIYEQYF. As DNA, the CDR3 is TGTGCCAGCAGCGGGGGAGATAGGGGGATCTACGAGCAGTACTTC.

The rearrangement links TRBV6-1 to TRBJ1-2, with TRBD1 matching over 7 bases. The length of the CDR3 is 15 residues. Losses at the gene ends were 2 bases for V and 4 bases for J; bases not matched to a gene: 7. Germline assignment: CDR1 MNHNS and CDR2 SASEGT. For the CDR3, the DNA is TGTGCCAGCAGTGAAAGACAGGGTTGGGTCTATGGCTACACCTTC. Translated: CASSERQGWVYGYTF.

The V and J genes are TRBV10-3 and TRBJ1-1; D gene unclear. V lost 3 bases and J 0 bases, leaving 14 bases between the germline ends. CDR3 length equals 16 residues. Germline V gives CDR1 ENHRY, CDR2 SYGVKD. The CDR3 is CAISDLAIRMNTEAFF. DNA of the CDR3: TGTGCCATCAGTGATTTGGCCATTCGAATGAACACTGAAGCTTTCTTT.

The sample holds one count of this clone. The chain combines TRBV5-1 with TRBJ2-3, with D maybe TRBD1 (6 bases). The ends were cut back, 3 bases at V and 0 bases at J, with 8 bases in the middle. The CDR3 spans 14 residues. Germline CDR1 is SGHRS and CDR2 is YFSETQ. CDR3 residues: CASSYGQSTDTQYF. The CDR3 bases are TGCGCCAGCAGCTACGGACAGAGCACAGATACGCAGTATTTT.

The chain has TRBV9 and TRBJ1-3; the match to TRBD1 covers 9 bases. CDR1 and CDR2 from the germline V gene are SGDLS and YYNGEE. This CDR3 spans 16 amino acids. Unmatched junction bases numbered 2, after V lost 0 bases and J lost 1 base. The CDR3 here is CASSVAGTGSGNTIYF. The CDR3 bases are TGTGCCAGCAGCGTAGCTGGGACAGGGTCTGGAAACACCATATATTTT. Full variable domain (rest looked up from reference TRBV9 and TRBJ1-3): DSGVTQTPKHLITATGQRVTLRCSPRSGDLSVYWYQQSLDQGLQFLIQYYNGEERAKGNILERFSAQQFPDLHSELNLSSLELGDSALYFCASSVAGTGSGNTIYFGEGSWLTVV.